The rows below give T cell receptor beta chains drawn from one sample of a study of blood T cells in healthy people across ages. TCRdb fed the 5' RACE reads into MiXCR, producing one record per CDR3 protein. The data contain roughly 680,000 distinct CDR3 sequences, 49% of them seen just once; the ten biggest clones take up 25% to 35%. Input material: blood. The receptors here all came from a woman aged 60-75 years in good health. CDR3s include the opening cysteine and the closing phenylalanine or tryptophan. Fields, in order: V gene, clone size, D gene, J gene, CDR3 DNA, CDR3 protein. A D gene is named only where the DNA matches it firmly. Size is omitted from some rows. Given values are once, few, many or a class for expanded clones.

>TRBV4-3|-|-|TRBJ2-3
TGCGCCAGCAGCCAAGATCCGACGGTAGATACGCGGTATTTT
CASSQDPTVDTRYF
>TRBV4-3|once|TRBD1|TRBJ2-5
TGCGCCAGCAGCCAGGACAGGGGGTGGGCCCAGTACTTC
CASSQDRGWAQYF
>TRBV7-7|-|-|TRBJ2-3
TGTGCTAGCAGCTTCGGGGCGGGTAACACAGATACGCAGTATTTT
CASSFGAGNTDTQYF
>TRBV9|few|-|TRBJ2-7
TGTGCCAGCAGCGTAGGGGGCCTTTCCTACGAGCAGTACTTC
CASSVGGLSYEQYF
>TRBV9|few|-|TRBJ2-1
TGTGCCAGCAGCGTAGCCTGGGGCCAGGCCTACAATGAGCAGTTCTTC
CASSVAWGQAYNEQFF
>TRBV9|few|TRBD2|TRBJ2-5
TGTGCCAGCAGCCCTCGGCGGGGGGCCGATCAAGAGACCCAGTACTTC
CASSPRRGADQETQYF
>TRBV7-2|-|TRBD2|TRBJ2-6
TGTGCCAGCAGCCAAGGCTCGGGAGGGGGGGCCAACGTCCTGACTTTC
CASSQGSGGGANVLTF
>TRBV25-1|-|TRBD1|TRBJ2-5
TGTGCCAGCAGTGAGGGGGACAGGATGGGTGAGACCCAGTACTTC
CASSEGDRMGETQYF
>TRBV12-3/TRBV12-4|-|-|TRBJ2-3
TGTGCCAGCAGTCCCGGCCCCCCCTCGCGCACAGATACGCAGTATTTT
CASSPGPPSRTDTQYF
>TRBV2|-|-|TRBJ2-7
TGTGCCAGCAGACAGTTGCCCTACGAGCAGTACTTC
CASRQLPYEQYF
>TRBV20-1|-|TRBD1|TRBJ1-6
TGCAGTGCTAGGGACAGGGGTAATTCACCCCTCCACTTT
CSARDRGNSPLHF
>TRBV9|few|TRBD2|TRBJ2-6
TGTGCCAGCAGCGTAGCGACTGGGAGGGTTAACTCTGGGGCCAACGTCCTGACTTTC
CASSVATGRVNSGANVLTF
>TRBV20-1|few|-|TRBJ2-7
TGCAGTGCTAGACGAGTTGGGACCGTATCCTACGAGCAGTACTTC
CSARRVGTVSYEQYF
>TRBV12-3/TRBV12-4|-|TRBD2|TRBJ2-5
TGTGCCAGCAGTCTGGCCGGGACTAGAGCCAATGAGCAGTACTTC
CASSLAGTRANEQYF
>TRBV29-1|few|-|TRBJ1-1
TGCAGCGTTGATGGGGGGTCCAATTCGGGAGCTTTCTTT
CSVDGGSNSGAFF
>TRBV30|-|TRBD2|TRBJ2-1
TGTGCCTGGAGTGTGAGTAGCGGGACATCCTACAATGAGCAGTTCTTC
CAWSVSSGTSYNEQFF
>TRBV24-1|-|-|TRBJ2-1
TGTGCCACCAGTGATTTGGGGCTGGATAACAATGAGCAGTTCTTC
CATSDLGLDNNEQFF
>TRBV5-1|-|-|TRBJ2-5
TGCGCCAGTTCGGACCCAGCGAGGGATGAGCAGTACTTC
CASSDPARDEQYF
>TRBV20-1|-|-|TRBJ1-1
TGCAGTGCTAAATCGTCACCCTCCGGCACTGAAGCTTTCTTT
CSAKSSPSGTEAFF
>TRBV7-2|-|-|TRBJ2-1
TGTGCCAGCAGCCTCCTCGGTTGGACCCAGTTCTTC
CASSLLGWTQFF
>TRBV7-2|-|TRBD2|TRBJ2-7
TGTGCCAGCAGCTTAGAGGCTGGAGGCGGGAGACCCTACGAGCAGTACTTC
CASSLEAGGGRPYEQYF
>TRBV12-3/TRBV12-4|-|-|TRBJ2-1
TGTGCCAGCAGTTACTTTTTTGGACGGAGCTCCTACAATGAGCAGTTCTTC
CASSYFFGRSSYNEQFF
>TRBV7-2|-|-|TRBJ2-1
TGTGCCAGCAGCTTAAGAGCCCCGTTTACCCTCAATGAGCAGTTCTTC
CASSLRAPFTLNEQFF
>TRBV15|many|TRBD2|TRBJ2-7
TGTGCCACCAGCAGACAGGGACTAGCGGGACCCAACTACGAGCAGTACTTC
CATSRQGLAGPNYEQYF
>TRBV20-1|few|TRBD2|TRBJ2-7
TGCAGTGCTCCGCGGACTAGCGGGAGGGGCGAGCAGTACTTC
CSAPRTSGRGEQYF
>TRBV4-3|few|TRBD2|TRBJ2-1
TGCGCCAGCAGCCAAGATTCGCTAGCGGGAGGTCTATCTGAGCAGTTCTTC
CASSQDSLAGGLSEQFF
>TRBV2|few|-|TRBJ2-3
TGTGCCAGCAGTGCGGCCAGAACAGATACGCAGTATTTT
CASSAARTDTQYF
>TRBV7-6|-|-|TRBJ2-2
TGTGCCAGCATAGGTTACGGGAACACCGGGGAGCTGTTTTTT
CASIGYGNTGELFF
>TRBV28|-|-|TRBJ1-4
TGTGCCAGCAGTTTCTCGCCTCATGAAAAACTGTTTTTT
CASSFSPHEKLFF
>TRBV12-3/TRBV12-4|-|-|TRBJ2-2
TGTGCCAGCGATCGACTACCCACCGGGGAGCTGTTTTTT
CASDRLPTGELFF
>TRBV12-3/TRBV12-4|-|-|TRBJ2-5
TGTGCCAGCACTCGAGTAAGAAACCAAGAGACCCAGTACTTC
CASTRVRNQETQYF
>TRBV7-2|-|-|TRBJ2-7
TGTGCCAGCAGCTTACCAGGCAGGTCCGACGAGCAGTACTTC
CASSLPGRSDEQYF
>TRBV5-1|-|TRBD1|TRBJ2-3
TGCGCCAGCAGCTCAACACTACAGGGGGGAGCAGATACGCAGTATTTT
CASSSTLQGGADTQYF
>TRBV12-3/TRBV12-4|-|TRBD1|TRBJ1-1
TGTGCCAGCAGTGTGAAGGGGGCCACTGAAGCTTTCTTT
CASSVKGATEAFF
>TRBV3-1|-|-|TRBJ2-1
TGTGCCAGCAGCCGTCGAAGATACAATGAGCAGTTCTTC
CASSRRRYNEQFF
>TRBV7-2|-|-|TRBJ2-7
TGTGCCAGCAGACTAGACAATTGGTCCTACGAGCAGTACTTC
CASRLDNWSYEQYF
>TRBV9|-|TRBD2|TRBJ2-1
TGTGCCAGCAGCGTAGCTGGACTAGCGGGAGATGAGCAGTTCTTC
CASSVAGLAGDEQFF
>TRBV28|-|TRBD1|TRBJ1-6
TGTGCCAGCAGTGGGGACAGACCCCTCCACTTT
CASSGDRPLHF
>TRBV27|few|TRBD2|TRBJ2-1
TGTGCCAGCAGAACCTCTAGCGGGAGACCCTTAGTGAGCTCCTACAATGAGCAGTTCTTC
CASRTSSGRPLVSSYNEQFF
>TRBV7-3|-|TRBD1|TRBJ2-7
TGTGCCAGCAGCCCCTCACACAGGGGTCACGAGCAGTACTTC
CASSPSHRGHEQYF
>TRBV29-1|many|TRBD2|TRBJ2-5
TGCAGCGTTGAAGGGACTAGCGGCCAAGAGACCCAGTACTTC
CSVEGTSGQETQYF
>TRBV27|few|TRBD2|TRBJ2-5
TGTGCCAGCAGTGTCTTAGCGGGGGGCGAGACCCAGTACTTC
CASSVLAGGETQYF
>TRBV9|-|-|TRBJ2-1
TGTGCCAGCAGCGCCCCGGCAAGTAATGAGCAGTTCTTC
CASSAPASNEQFF
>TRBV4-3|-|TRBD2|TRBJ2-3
TGCGCCAGCCGGCCGGGACTAGCGCCTCACGATACGCAGTATTTT
CASRPGLAPHDTQYF
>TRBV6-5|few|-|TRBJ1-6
TGTGCCAGCCAGGGAGGGATTAATTCACCCCTCCACTTT
CASQGGINSPLHF
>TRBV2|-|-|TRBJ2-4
TGTGCCAGCCTTGACGAGGTTTCCAAAAACATTCAGTACTTC
CASLDEVSKNIQYF
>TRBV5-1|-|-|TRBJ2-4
TGCGCCAGCAGCTCCCCTTCAGGGGACCTAGCCAAAAACATTCAGTACTTC
CASSSPSGDLAKNIQYF
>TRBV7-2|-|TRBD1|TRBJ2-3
TGTGCCAGCAGACACAGGGGGCGACCCTGGAGAGATACGCAGTATTTT
CASRHRGRPWRDTQYF
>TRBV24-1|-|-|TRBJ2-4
TGTGCCGCCAGTAAGGCCGGAGGTCTAGCCAAAAGCATTCAGTACTTC
CAASKAGGLAKSIQYF
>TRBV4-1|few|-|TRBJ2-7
TGCGCCAGCAGCCAAGGAATCCATAGCTCCTACGAGCAGTACTTC
CASSQGIHSSYEQYF
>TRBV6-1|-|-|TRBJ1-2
TGTGCCAGCAGTGAATCAATCAGCGGCTACACCTTC
CASSESISGYTF